A selection of T cell receptor beta chains follows, all from one sample in a study of cytomegalovirus exposure and HLA in healthy donors. The method was immunoSEQ multiplex PCR; TCRdb's version includes in-frame clones alone and lacks a portion of them. The sample has fewer than 250,000 clones, roughly 82% seen once. The sequencing input was PBMCs. These receptor sequences come from a man between 35 and 55 years old in good health and CMV-seropositive. The CDR3 runs from the conserved cysteine through the conserved F or W. A D gene is named only where the DNA matches it firmly. The size field is filled for only some rows; it gives once, few, many or a size class.

j_gene: TRBJ2-1; abundance: -; v_gene: TRBV6-5; d_gene: -; CDR3nt: TGTGCCAGCAGTCTCGGCCGGGGTGAGCAGTTCTTC; CDR3aa: CASSLGRGEQFF
j_gene: TRBJ2-2; abundance: -; v_gene: TRBV6-5; d_gene: TRBD1; CDR3nt: TGTGCCAGCAGAATGACAGGGGACACCGGGGAGCTGTTTTTT; CDR3aa: CASRMTGDTGELFF
j_gene: TRBJ2-1; abundance: few; v_gene: TRBV7-9; d_gene: TRBD2; CDR3nt: TGTGCCAGCAGCACCCGGACTAGCGGGAGTAATGAGCAGTTCTTC; CDR3aa: CASSTRTSGSNEQFF
j_gene: TRBJ2-2; abundance: -; v_gene: TRBV27; d_gene: TRBD1; CDR3nt: TGTGCCAGCAGTCGTAGACAGGGAGTAGACACCGGGGAGCTGTTTTTT; CDR3aa: CASSRRQGVDTGELFF
j_gene: TRBJ1-3; abundance: -; v_gene: TRBV7-9; d_gene: -; CDR3nt: TGTGCCAGCAGCTTAGCCGGGTCAACTGGAAACACCATATATTTT; CDR3aa: CASSLAGSTGNTIYF
j_gene: TRBJ2-1; abundance: -; v_gene: TRBV7-9; d_gene: TRBD1; CDR3nt: TGTGCCAGCAGCTTAGAAGTCTGGGACAGGGATTATGAGCAGTTCTTC; CDR3aa: CASSLEVWDRDYEQFF
j_gene: TRBJ2-1; abundance: -; v_gene: TRBV12-5; d_gene: -; CDR3nt: TGTGCTAGTGCCAGCAGCGGTGAGCAGTTCTTC; CDR3aa: CASASSGEQFF
j_gene: TRBJ1-2; abundance: -; v_gene: TRBV11-2; d_gene: -; CDR3nt: TGTGCCAGCAGCTTCGGGGGAGCCCCGGTGGGCAACTATGGCTACACCTTC; CDR3aa: CASSFGGAPVGNYGYTF
j_gene: TRBJ1-2; abundance: -; v_gene: TRBV7-3; d_gene: -; CDR3nt: TGTGCCAGCAGCCCGGCTGGGGGGAGGAACTATGGCTACACCTTC; CDR3aa: CASSPAGGRNYGYTF
j_gene: TRBJ2-7; abundance: -; v_gene: TRBV6-6; d_gene: TRBD2; CDR3nt: TGTGCCAGCAGTGACCGGGACTACCCCTACGAGCAGTACTTC; CDR3aa: CASSDRDYPYEQYF
j_gene: TRBJ1-1; abundance: few; v_gene: TRBV6-1; d_gene: -; CDR3nt: TGTGCCAGCAGTGAAGCGGGGGCGGCGGACACTGAAGCTTTCTTT; CDR3aa: CASSEAGAADTEAFF
j_gene: TRBJ1-1; abundance: -; v_gene: TRBV19; d_gene: TRBD1; CDR3nt: TGTGCCAGTAGGCGACAGGGCTTGAACACTGAAGCTTTCTTT; CDR3aa: CASRRQGLNTEAFF
j_gene: TRBJ1-2; abundance: -; v_gene: TRBV19; d_gene: -; CDR3nt: TGTGCCAGTAGTGGGACGGGGGGCTATGGCTACACCTTC; CDR3aa: CASSGTGGYGYTF
j_gene: TRBJ1-5; abundance: -; v_gene: TRBV7-6; d_gene: -; CDR3nt: TGTGCCAGCAGCTTAGAGGCAGGGAACGGTCAGCCCCAGCATTTT; CDR3aa: CASSLEAGNGQPQHF
j_gene: TRBJ2-3; abundance: -; v_gene: TRBV27; d_gene: TRBD2; CDR3nt: TGTGCCAGCGGACGACTAGCGACAAGCACAGATACGCAGTATTTT; CDR3aa: CASGRLATSTDTQYF
j_gene: TRBJ1-2; abundance: -; v_gene: TRBV7-6; d_gene: TRBD1; CDR3nt: TGTGCCAGCAGCCCCGGACAGGCGCGGGGCTACACCTTC; CDR3aa: CASSPGQARGYTF
j_gene: TRBJ1-1; abundance: -; v_gene: TRBV7-9; d_gene: -; CDR3nt: TGTGCCAGCAGCTTGGGGGCACGGACTGAAGCTTTCTTT; CDR3aa: CASSLGARTEAFF
j_gene: TRBJ1-1; abundance: -; v_gene: TRBV19; d_gene: -; CDR3nt: TGTGCCAGTAGTATCTCAGGGATGAACACTGAAGCTTTCTTT; CDR3aa: CASSISGMNTEAFF
j_gene: TRBJ1-1; abundance: once; v_gene: TRBV11-3; d_gene: -; CDR3nt: TGTGCCAGCAGCTTAGATTTAGTAGGGGCCAACACTGAAGCTTTCTTT; CDR3aa: CASSLDLVGANTEAFF
j_gene: TRBJ2-4; abundance: -; v_gene: TRBV19; d_gene: -; CDR3nt: TGTGCCAGTAGTCGACCCCGAGCGGACCCATCAAAAAACATTCAGTACTTC; CDR3aa: CASSRPRADPSKNIQYF
j_gene: TRBJ2-7; abundance: -; v_gene: TRBV27; d_gene: TRBD2; CDR3nt: TGTGCCAGCAGTTTATCTCTTATAGCGGGAAAAACCTACGAGCAGTACTTC; CDR3aa: CASSLSLIAGKTYEQYF
j_gene: TRBJ2-1; abundance: -; v_gene: TRBV19; d_gene: -; CDR3nt: TGTGCCAGTAGTACCCATAGCGTAGTTACATACAATGAGCAGTTCTTC; CDR3aa: CASSTHSVVTYNEQFF
j_gene: TRBJ2-5; abundance: -; v_gene: TRBV11-3; d_gene: TRBD2; CDR3nt: TGTGCCAGCAGCTCAGCGGGAGGGACGCGGGGAGAGACCCAGTACTTC; CDR3aa: CASSSAGGTRGETQYF
j_gene: TRBJ1-6; abundance: -; v_gene: TRBV10-1; d_gene: TRBD1; CDR3nt: TGCGCCAGCAGTGAGGGGACAGGGGGTTCACCCCTCCACTTT; CDR3aa: CASSEGTGGSPLHF
j_gene: TRBJ2-6; abundance: -; v_gene: TRBV5-4; d_gene: -; CDR3nt: TGTGCCAGCAGCTTGGCCTTCTCTGGGGCCAACGTCCTGACTTTC; CDR3aa: CASSLAFSGANVLTF
j_gene: TRBJ1-5; abundance: -; v_gene: TRBV29-1; d_gene: -; CDR3nt: TGCAGCGTCACCTGGGGAGGGGGCAATCAGCCCCAGCATTTT; CDR3aa: CSVTWGGGNQPQHF
j_gene: TRBJ2-3; abundance: -; v_gene: TRBV7-9; d_gene: TRBD2; CDR3nt: TGTGCCAGCAGCTTAGCGGGCGGGAGAGGTCGCACAGATACGCAGTATTTT; CDR3aa: CASSLAGGRGRTDTQYF
j_gene: TRBJ1-2; abundance: -; v_gene: TRBV2; d_gene: -; CDR3nt: TGTGCCACGGGTAGGGGGGGTGGCTACACCTTC; CDR3aa: CATGRGGGYTF
j_gene: TRBJ2-3; abundance: -; v_gene: TRBV19; d_gene: TRBD1; CDR3nt: TGTGCCAGTTCCCAGGGGGTCACAGATACGCAGTATTTT; CDR3aa: CASSQGVTDTQYF
j_gene: TRBJ1-1; abundance: -; v_gene: TRBV29-1; d_gene: -; CDR3nt: TGCAGCGCGAATACAGGGTTGGCTGAAGCTTTCTTT; CDR3aa: CSANTGLAEAFF
j_gene: TRBJ2-1; abundance: -; v_gene: TRBV2; d_gene: -; CDR3nt: TGTGCCAGCAGTGAAGTAGTTCTGACATCCTACAATGAGCAGTTCTTC; CDR3aa: CASSEVVLTSYNEQFF
j_gene: TRBJ1-2; abundance: once; v_gene: TRBV7-3; d_gene: TRBD1; CDR3nt: TGTGCCAGCAGCCGGGACAGGGGGCATGGCTACACCTTC; CDR3aa: CASSRDRGHGYTF
j_gene: TRBJ2-1; abundance: -; v_gene: TRBV7-8; d_gene: TRBD2; CDR3nt: TGTGCCAGCAGCCCATCGGGACTAGCGGGAGGAAGGAGCTCCTACAATGAGCAGTTCTTC; CDR3aa: CASSPSGLAGGRSSYNEQFF
j_gene: TRBJ2-7; abundance: -; v_gene: TRBV18; d_gene: TRBD1; CDR3nt: TGTGCCAGCTCGCTAAACAGGGGCGCCTACGAGCAGTACTTC; CDR3aa: CASSLNRGAYEQYF
j_gene: TRBJ1-2; abundance: -; v_gene: TRBV9; d_gene: -; CDR3nt: TGTGCCAGCAGCGCACAGGGCAACTATGGCTACACCTTC; CDR3aa: CASSAQGNYGYTF
j_gene: TRBJ1-2; abundance: -; v_gene: TRBV9; d_gene: TRBD1; CDR3nt: TGTGCCAGCAGCGTAGGGGGGACAGGATCCTTTGGCTATGGCTACACCTTC; CDR3aa: CASSVGGTGSFGYGYTF
j_gene: TRBJ2-5; abundance: -; v_gene: TRBV9; d_gene: TRBD2; CDR3nt: TGTGCCAGCAGCGTATCATTAGCGGGAGGGGGGGAGACCCAGTACTTC; CDR3aa: CASSVSLAGGGETQYF
j_gene: TRBJ1-3; abundance: -; v_gene: TRBV7-8; d_gene: TRBD1; CDR3nt: TGTGCCAGCAGCTTAGGGCAGGGGGTAATTGGAGGAAACACCATATATTTT; CDR3aa: CASSLGQGVIGGNTIYF
j_gene: TRBJ2-7; abundance: -; v_gene: TRBV7-9; d_gene: -; CDR3nt: TGTGCCAGCAGCCACACGGCGCAGGGATCCTACGAGCAGTACTTC; CDR3aa: CASSHTAQGSYEQYF